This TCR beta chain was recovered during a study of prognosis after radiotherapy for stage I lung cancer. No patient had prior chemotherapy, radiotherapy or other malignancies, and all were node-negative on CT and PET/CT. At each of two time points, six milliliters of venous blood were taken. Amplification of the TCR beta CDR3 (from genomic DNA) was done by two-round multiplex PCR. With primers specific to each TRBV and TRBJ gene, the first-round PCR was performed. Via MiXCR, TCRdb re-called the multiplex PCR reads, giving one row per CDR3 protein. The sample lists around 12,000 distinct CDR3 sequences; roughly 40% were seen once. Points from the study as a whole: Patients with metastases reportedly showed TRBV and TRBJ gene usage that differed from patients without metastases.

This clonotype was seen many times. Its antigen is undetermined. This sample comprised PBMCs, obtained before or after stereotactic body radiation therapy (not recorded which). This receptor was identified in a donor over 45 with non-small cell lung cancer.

The CDR3 DNA reads as TGCGCCAGCAGCTTGGCCTCGGGCGGGATTTACAATGAGCAGTTCTTC. This encodes CASSLASGGIYNEQFF. The genes are TRBV5-1 and TRBJ2-1, with TRBD2 as a possible D gene (6 bases). CDR1 is SGHRS and CDR2 is YFSETQ in the germline V gene. Trimming pared 0 bases from V and 4 bases from J, leaving 14 bases between. There are 16 residues in the CDR3.